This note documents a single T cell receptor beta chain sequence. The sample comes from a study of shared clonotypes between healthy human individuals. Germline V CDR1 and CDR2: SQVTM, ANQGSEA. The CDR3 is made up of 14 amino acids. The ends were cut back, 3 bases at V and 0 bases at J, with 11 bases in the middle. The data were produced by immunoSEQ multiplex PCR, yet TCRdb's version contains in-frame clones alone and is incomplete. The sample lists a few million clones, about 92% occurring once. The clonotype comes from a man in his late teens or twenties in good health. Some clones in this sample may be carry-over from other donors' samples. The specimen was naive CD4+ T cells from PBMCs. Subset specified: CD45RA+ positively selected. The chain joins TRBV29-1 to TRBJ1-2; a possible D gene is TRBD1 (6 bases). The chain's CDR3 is CSVEDRPANYGYTF. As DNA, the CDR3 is TGCAGCGTTGAGGACAGACCAGCTAACTATGGCTACACCTTC.